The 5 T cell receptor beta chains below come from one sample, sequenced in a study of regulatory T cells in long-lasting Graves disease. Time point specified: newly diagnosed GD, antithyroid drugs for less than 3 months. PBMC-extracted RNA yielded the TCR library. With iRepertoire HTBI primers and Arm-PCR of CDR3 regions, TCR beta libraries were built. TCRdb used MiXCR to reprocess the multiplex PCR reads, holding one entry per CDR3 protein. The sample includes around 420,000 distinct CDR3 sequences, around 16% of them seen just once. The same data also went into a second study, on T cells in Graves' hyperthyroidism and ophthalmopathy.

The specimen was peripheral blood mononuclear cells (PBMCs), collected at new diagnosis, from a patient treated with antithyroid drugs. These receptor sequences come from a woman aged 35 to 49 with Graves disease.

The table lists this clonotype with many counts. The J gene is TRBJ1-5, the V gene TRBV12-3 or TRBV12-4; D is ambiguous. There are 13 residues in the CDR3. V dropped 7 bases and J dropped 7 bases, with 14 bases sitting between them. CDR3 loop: CASTSDPGQPQHF. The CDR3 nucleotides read TGTGCCAGCACCTCTGATCCGGGACAGCCCCAGCATTTT.

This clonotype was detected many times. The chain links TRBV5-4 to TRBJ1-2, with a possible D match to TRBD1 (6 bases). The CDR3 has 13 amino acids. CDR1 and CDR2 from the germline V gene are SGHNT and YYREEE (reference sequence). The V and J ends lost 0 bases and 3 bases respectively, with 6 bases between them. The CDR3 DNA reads TGTGCCAGCAGCTTGGACAGGGACTATGGCTACACCTTC. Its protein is CASSLDRDYGYTF.

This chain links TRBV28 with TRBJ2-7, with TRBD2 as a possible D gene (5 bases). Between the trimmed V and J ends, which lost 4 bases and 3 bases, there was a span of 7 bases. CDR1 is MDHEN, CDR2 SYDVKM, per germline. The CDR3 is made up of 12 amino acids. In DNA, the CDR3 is TGTGCCAGCAGTTCTAGCCTCTACGAGCAGTACTTC. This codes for CASSSSLYEQYF. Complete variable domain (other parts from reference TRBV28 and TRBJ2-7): DVKVTQSSRYLVKRTGEKVFLECVQDMDHENMFWYRQDPGLGLRLIYFSYDVKMKEKGDIPEGYSVSREKKERFSLILESASTNQTSMYLCASSSSLYEQYFGPGTRLTVT.

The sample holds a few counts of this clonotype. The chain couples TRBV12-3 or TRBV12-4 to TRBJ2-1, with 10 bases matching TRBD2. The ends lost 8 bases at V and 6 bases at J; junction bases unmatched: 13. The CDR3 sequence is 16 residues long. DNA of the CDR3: TGTGCCAGCGGAACTAGCGGGACCCTCCCCAGCAATGAGCAGTTCTTC. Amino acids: CASGTSGTLPSNEQFF.

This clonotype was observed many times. The CDR3 DNA sequence: TGTGCCTGGAGTCTTGGTTTAGCGGGAGGAAGAGAAGAGACCCAGTACTTC. Translating it yields CAWSLGLAGGREETQYF. The chain carries TRBV30 and TRBJ2-5; 10 bases are shared with TRBD2. V was pared by 2 bases and J by 3 bases, with 12 bases of the junction left unmatched. This CDR3 comprises 17 residues. CDR1 is GTSNPN and CDR2 is SVGIG in the germline V gene (reference sequence).